Listed below are T cell receptor beta chains from one sample, sequenced in a study of shared clonotypes between healthy human individuals. Sequencing was performed with immunoSEQ multiplex PCR; in TCRdb, only in-frame clones are kept and a portion is missing. The sample records under 600,000 clones, around 78% being singletons. The specimen was PBMCs. The receptors come from a woman in her thirties or forties in good health. Some clones in this sample may be carry-over from other donors' samples. The CDR3 runs from the conserved cysteine through the conserved F or W. A D gene is named only where the DNA matches it firmly. Clone size, where shown, is once, few, many, or a class for clones that have expanded.

V	D	size	J	DNA	CDR3
TRBV30	.	.	TRBJ1-2	TGTGCCTGGAGTGTAGAGGGGGAGAACAACTATGGCTACACCTTC	CAWSVEGENNYGYTF
TRBV11-2	.	once	TRBJ1-3	TGTGCCAGCAGCTTAAGTAGGGGGAGCTCTGGAAACACCATATATTTT	CASSLSRGSSGNTIYF
TRBV5-1	.	.	TRBJ1-2	TGCGCCAGCAGCTCGGACCAGGGGAAAGGCTACACCTTC	CASSSDQGKGYTF
TRBV5-1	.	.	TRBJ2-7	TGCGCCAGCAGCCTTTATGCGGCCTCCTACGAGCAGTACTTC	CASSLYAASYEQYF
TRBV29-1	.	.	TRBJ2-1	TGCAGCGTTGAGTTTGTTCTCTCGGATGAGCAGTTCTTC	CSVEFVLSDEQFF
TRBV18	.	.	TRBJ1-3	TGTGCCAGCTCCCTCAAAAGGGGAACCTCTGGAAACACCATATATTTT	CASSLKRGTSGNTIYF
TRBV15	.	.	TRBJ1-4	TGTGCCACCAGCAGAGACGGGAGGGCCGGTGAAAAACTGTTTTTT	CATSRDGRAGEKLFF
TRBV11-3	TRBD1	few	TRBJ1-5	TGTGCCAGCAGCACGGGACAGTTCAATCAGCCCCAGCATTTT	CASSTGQFNQPQHF
TRBV15	.	.	TRBJ2-1	TGTGCCACCAGCAGAGATAGACACAAGAGCTCCTACAATGAGCAGTTCTTC	CATSRDRHKSSYNEQFF
TRBV12-5	TRBD2	once	TRBJ2-5	TGTGCTAGTGGTTTGGAAGGTAGCGGGGGGGAGACCCAGTACTTC	CASGLEGSGGETQYF
TRBV6-5	TRBD2	.	TRBJ2-7	TGTGCCAGCACCCGGGGGAGGGCCTCGTTGGAGCAGTACTTC	CASTRGRASLEQYF
TRBV5-6	.	.	TRBJ2-7	TGTGCCAGCAGCTCGGAGGGGGCGTCGTACGAGCAGTACTTC	CASSSEGASYEQYF
TRBV6-4	TRBD2	many	TRBJ2-3	TGTGCCAGCAGTCCAACTAGCGGGACCATAGATACGCAGTATTTT	CASSPTSGTIDTQYF
TRBV5-4	TRBD1	once	TRBJ1-1	TGTGCCAGCAGCTTTGGAGGGTCAGGGGGTTTAAACACTGAAGCTTTCTTT	CASSFGGSGGLNTEAFF
TRBV11-2	.	.	TRBJ2-7	TGTGCCAGCAGCTTAGCCGCAGCTGGAGGTAACGAGCAGTACTTC	CASSLAAAGGNEQYF
TRBV28	TRBD2	.	TRBJ2-7	TGTGCCAGCAGTTTATCTAGCGGGAGGGCCCTCTACGAGCAGTACTTC	CASSLSSGRALYEQYF
TRBV7-9	.	.	TRBJ1-2	TGTGCCAGCAGCTTAGGTGCGGCAGACTCTTATGGCTACACCTTC	CASSLGAADSYGYTF